This T cell receptor beta chain was documented in a study of vaccination and CD4 T cells after COVID-19 (dated 2022 in TCRdb). With respect to the entire study: Every convalescent patient had a positive nasal swab PCR test for SARS-CoV-2, with mild disease in several patients and severe disease in one. For stimulating the cultures, overlapping spike peptide pools were used, derived from SARS-CoV-2 as well as from the common cold coronaviruses HCoV-NL63, HCoV-OC43 and HCoV-229E. Post-vaccine blood samples were collected a median of approximately eleven weeks after the second vaccine dose, ranging from about 13 to 241 days. Control cultures used a CEFX viral epitope pool as positive control, an HIV-1 Nef peptide pool as negative control, or no peptide. In around nine COVID-19 convalescent patients and a few infection-naive healthy vaccine recipients, the spike-specific CD4+ TCR repertoire before mRNA vaccination was compared with the repertoire after mRNA vaccination. Participants got two doses of the Pfizer-BioNTech BNT162b2 vaccine (n=8) or two doses of the Moderna mRNA-1273 vaccine (n=2). Post-COVID blood samples from convalescent patients were collected a median of approximately 93 days after diagnosis, with a range of 35 to 161 days. In the convalescent cohort there were six males and four females, among whom were two Hispanic individuals, seven Caucasians, two Asians and one multiracial person. Summary of the overall study and its limitations: Of the vaccine-specific clones found in convalescent patients, nearly all (304 of 307) were mono-reactive for SARS-CoV-2 spike instead of being cross-reactive with common cold coronaviruses. An increase in the median number of SARS-CoV-2-reactive clonotypes from around 20 after infection to some 40 after vaccination was observed, but the change was not found to be significant. Only a relatively small number of convalescent patients were included in the study, and early timepoints following natural infection were not analyzed. In convalescent patients, a median around 90% of post-vaccine SARS-CoV-2-reactive clones were detected only after vaccination, and vaccine-specific priming was suggested by this finding.

The sample's treatment or condition label, in plain terms: approximately 11-day PBMC culture with coronavirus spike peptide pools or control peptides (ViraFEST assay). The study used the ViraFEST assay, which expanded antigen-specific T cells with peptide pools and then identified expanded clonotypes by TCR sequencing. The convalescent patients' positive SARS-CoV-2 PCR tests fell between March and December 2020, which was before the Alpha, Beta and Delta variants emerged in the United States. Around 2 million PBMCs per well were cultured in IMDM with approximately 5.5% human AB serum and roughly 9.3 IU/ml IL-2, plus 10 ug/ml peptide pools. On days 3 and 7, half of the culture medium was replaced with fresh IL-2-containing medium. Once the cells had been in culture for about 10 days, the EasySep CD4+ T cell isolation kit was used to isolate CD4+ T cells by negative selection. Ficoll-Paque Plus gradient centrifugation was used to isolate PBMCs from whole blood, and the isolated PBMCs were then either used fresh or cryopreserved at -140C. Each culture condition was generally run in triplicate wells.

Note on this clonotype: What this receptor recognizes is not known. No much larger clone exists at a distance of one base, and base qualities are not known.

The library relied on PCR. DNA from cultured CD4+ T cells was subjected to TCR sequencing with the Oncomine TCR Beta short-read assay at the Johns Hopkins FTIC core. The QIAamp micro DNA kit was used to extract genomic DNA from the cultured CD4+ T cells. Oncomine TCR Beta libraries from cultured CD4+ T cells were pooled using unique dual indexes and sequenced on an Illumina iSeq 100. In the authors' own workflow: Non-productive sequences were filtered out, and CDR3s that did not start with C, did not end with F or W, or were shorter than 7 amino acids were discarded. Antigen-specific clonotypes were identified using the MANAFEST web application through comparison of peptide-stimulated wells with reference and other culture wells. To be called positive, a clone needed an FDR below 0.05, an odds ratio above 5, and a productive frequency above 0.1% in at least two of three replicate wells. Clonotypes that were significantly expanded in both SARS-CoV-2 spike wells and at least one common cold coronavirus spike condition were defined as cross-reactive. CDR3 homology was assessed with Levenshtein distances (stringdist) and unrooted phylogenetic trees (ape) in R version 3.6.1. TCRdb redid the processing of the public reads, applying fastp at Q25 and MiXCR, and retained in-frame beta chains. Identical CDR3 proteins give one entry, which carries the most common genes and DNA. The V and J calls were not made by the authors but by TCRdb's processing. This sample holds roughly 4,200 distinct CDR3 sequences; 21% were observed only once. The top ten constitute 20% to 30% of the sample.

From its cysteine to its phenylalanine, the CDR3 spans 13 amino acids. Here the CDR3 DNA is all that survives: 39 bases in frame from base 1. Deletion took 0 bases off V and 4 bases off J, with a span of 5 bases between the germline ends. The germline V gene (reference sequence) yields SGHNT for CDR1 and YYREEE for CDR2. The V and J genes are TRBV5-4 and TRBJ2-1, with no confident D gene call. The sequencing input was CD4+ T cells from blood, cultured in vitro. The clonotype originates from a human donor who had recovered from COVID-19. The CDR3 protein is CASSLGVYNEQFF. The base sequence is TGTGCCAGCAGCTTGGGCGTGTACAATGAGCAGTTCTTC.